This T cell receptor beta chain was recovered during a study of technical replicates of blood from a handful of donors. Method: immunoSEQ multiplex PCR; TCRdb's copy keeps in-frame clones and lacks some. The sample lists nearly 90,000 clones; about 95% were seen once. This TCR was recovered from a human donor in good health. The sample taken for sequencing was T cells isolated from PBMCs.

CDR3 protein: CASSPIHRGEGDTQYF. The CDR3 DNA reads TGTGCCAGCAGCCCGATCCACAGGGGGGAGGGAGATACGCAGTATTTT. V and J are TRBV9 and TRBJ2-3; possibly TRBD1 for D (8 bases). Germline V gene sequence: CDR1 SGDLS, CDR2 YYNGEE. V was trimmed by 4 bases and J by 5 bases, leaving 20 bases between them. CDR3 size: 16 residues.